This TCR beta chain was captured by sequencing in a study of T cell repertoires in cytomegalovirus infection. Study in general: The authors used CMV epitopes that were HLA-C-restricted (recently identified) and HLA-B-restricted (well studied). CMV infection together with matching HLA type was indicated by public TCR beta signatures.

This clonotype has a handful of counts. Its target is unknown. MiXCR, run by TCRdb on the reads, gives a single entry per CDR3 protein. The sample carries around 340,000 distinct CDR3 sequences, 29% recorded once. V dropped 6 bases and J dropped 1; count of bases not matched to a gene: 3. This CDR3 has 14 amino acids. The germline V gene encodes CDR1 MNHNY and CDR2 SVGAGI (reference sequence). General observations from the study: Based on cumulative public TCR beta family frequency, carriers of CMV plus the relevant HLA were identified. Ex vivo responses were dominated by HLA-C-restricted CMV-specific TCR beta clonotypes.

Material: cultured PBMCs, obtained from culture after CMV antigen stimulation. The chain uses TRBV6-6 and TRBJ2-3, with 8 bases lining up with TRBD1. This clonotype was obtained from a human donor in good health (CMV status not recorded). Some clones in this sample may be carry-over from other donors' samples. CDR3 bases: TGTGCCAGCAGAGCGACAGGGGGCACAGATACGCAGTATTTT. Its translation: CASRATGGTDTQYF.